The 14 T cell receptor beta chains below were found in one sample sequenced in a study of T cell responses to AZD1222 COVID-19 vaccine (dated by TCRdb to about 2021). According to the study, the label for this sample's time point signals: about 28 days (+/-7) after the second vaccine dose. Receptors were amplified or captured by the immunoSEQ multiplex PCR assay. TCRdb's version of the immuneACCESS table is confined to in-frame rearrangements and falls short of the full clone set. An unresolved V gene accounts for under half of the shortfall where checked; the remainder is of unknown origin. Recorded for this sample are about 72,000 clones; around 89% of them occurred a single time. Roughly 31% of the sample belongs to the ten largest clones. The sequencing used peripheral blood, collected 28 days after the second AZD1222 dose. The receptor source for this set is an adult who received the AZD1222 COVID-19 vaccine.

The V call is TRBV5-1, the J call TRBJ2-2; the D gene is possibly TRBD1 (5 bases). The germline V gene has CDR1 SGHRS and CDR2 YFSETQ. The length of the CDR3 is 15 residues. The V gene lost 3 bases and the J gene lost 2 bases, with 11 bases spanning the gap. CDR3 in amino acids: CASSSRTTNTGELFF. In DNA form, the CDR3 reads TGCGCCAGCAGCTCCCGGACAACTAACACCGGGGAGCTGTTTTTT.

This chain connects TRBV5-1 to TRBJ2-7, with 12 bases that match TRBD2. The CDR3 runs to 15 residues. V trimming: 3 bases; J trimming: 0 bases; junction bases outside the gene matches: 1. CDR1 is SGHRS, CDR2 YFSETQ, per germline. CDR3 sequence reads: CASSWTSGNSYEQYF. As DNA, the CDR3 is TGCGCCAGCAGCTGGACTAGCGGGAACTCCTACGAGCAGTACTTC.

This clone was counted ten times or more. For the CDR3, the DNA is TGTGCCACCACTACGCAGGGTGGAGGGGATGGCTACACCTTC. This codes for CATTTQGGGDGYTF. The chain is built from TRBV6-5 and TRBJ1-2; possible D gene TRBD1, 5 bases. Trimming stripped 10 bases from V and 6 bases from J, with 21 bases between. Germline V gene lookup returns CDR1 MNHEY and CDR2 SVGAGI. The length of the CDR3 is 14 residues.

The V gene is TRBV29-1, the J gene TRBJ1-1; TRBD1 matches at 7 bases. The CDR3 spans 13 residues. Losses at the gene ends were 7 bases for V and 3 bases for J; bases not matched to a gene: 8. In germline, CDR1 is SQVTM, CDR2 ANQGSEA. The CDR3 DNA follows: TGCAGCGCCAAGGGGGCGCGGGACACTGAAGCTTTCTTT. It encodes CSAKGARDTEAFF. The whole variable domain, filled in from reference TRBV29-1 and TRBJ1-1, reads SAVISQKPSRDICQRGTSLTIQCQVDSQVTMMFWYRQQPGQSLTLIATANQGSEATYESGFVIDKFPISRPNLTFSTLTVSNMSPEDSSIYLCSAKGARDTEAFFGQGTRLTVV.

The chain couples TRBV29-1 to TRBJ2-7; tentatively, D is TRBD2 (5 bases). Germline V gene data show CDR1 as SQVTM and CDR2 as ANQGSEA. The CDR3 is 13 amino acids. The V end lost 4 bases, the J end lost 1 base, and 11 bases lay between the germline ends. The CDR3 nucleotides are TGCAGCGTTGTAGTACCGGGGTCCTACGAGCAGTACTTC. Protein product: CSVVVPGSYEQYF.

This chain joins TRBV24-1 and TRBJ2-1, with D possibly TRBD1 on 5 matching bases. V gave up 2 bases and J gave up 0 bases, with 16 bases separating them. From germline, CDR1 is KGHDR and CDR2 SFDVKD. The CDR3 totals 18 residues. The CDR3 DNA is TGTGCCACCAGTGATTCCTCCCCGACAGCGAGCTCCTACAATGAGCAGTTCTTC. Its protein is CATSDSSPTASSYNEQFF.

The DNA for the CDR3 is TGTGCCAGCAGTTTATGGACAGCGAACTATGGCTACACCTTC. This gives the protein CASSLWTANYGYTF. This sequence joins TRBV28 and TRBJ1-2; possible D gene TRBD1, 5 bases. The CDR3 is 14 residues long. Per the germline V gene, CDR1 is MDHEN and CDR2 is SYDVKM. Trimming removed 0 bases at V and 2 bases at J, with 7 bases between.

V and J are TRBV7-8 and TRBJ2-7, with 9 positions matching TRBD2. V was clipped by 7 bases and J by 3 bases; unmatched bases: 4. Per the germline V gene, CDR1 is SGHVS and CDR2 is FQNEAQ. The CDR3 has 13 residues. This chain's CDR3 is CASNQAGGYEQYF. DNA of the CDR3: TGTGCCAGCAATCAAGCGGGGGGCTACGAGCAGTACTTC.

The chain combines TRBV12-3 or TRBV12-4 with TRBJ1-1; 7 positions match TRBD1. The trim removed 5 bases at V and 11 bases at J, leaving 11 bases unmatched. The CDR3 has 13 residues. CDR3 in amino acids: CASSLTRQGRAFF. The CDR3 nucleotides read TGTGCCAGCAGTCTTACCCGACAGGGTAGGGCTTTCTTT.

This clone was picked up a small number of times. V usage is TRBV29-1 and J usage is TRBJ2-3; D gene ambiguous. Germline lookup yields CDR1 SQVTM and CDR2 ANQGSEA. The CDR3 consists of 13 residues. The V and J ends lost 0 bases and 0 bases respectively, with 4 bases between them. This CDR3 reads CSVEDRSTDTQYF. CDR3 nucleotide sequence: TGCAGCGTTGAAGATAGGAGCACAGATACGCAGTATTTT.

V is TRBV7-2 and J is TRBJ1-1; tentatively, D is TRBD1 (5 bases). Per germline, CDR1 SGHTA and CDR2 FQGNSA. This CDR3 has 15 amino acids. The germline V and J ends were trimmed by 1 base and 5 bases, with 14 bases remaining between them. The CDR3, as DNA: TGTGCCAGCAGCTTAGAATCGGGGCGGCGGACTGAAGCTTTCTTT. As protein: CASSLESGRRTEAFF.

The chain is built from TRBV2 and TRBJ1-1; TRBD1 agrees at 8 bases. Germline V CDR1 and CDR2: SNHLY, FYNNEI. Trimming cost V 6 bases and J 0 bases; bases outside gene matches: 6. This CDR3 is built from 15 residues. DNA for the CDR3: TGTGCCAGCAGACCCAGGACAGGGATGAACACTGAAGCTTTCTTT. It is translated as CASRPRTGMNTEAFF.

The genes are TRBV3-1 (or the pseudogene TRBV3-2) and TRBJ2-7; D possibly corresponds to TRBD1 (5 bases). This CDR3 contains 13 residues. V was shortened by 4 bases and J by 2 bases, with 9 bases between the two germline ends. CDR1 and CDR2 (germline): LGHDT, YNNKEL (reference sequence). The CDR3 loop is CASSPTGAYEQYF. CDR3 nucleotides: TGTGCCAGCAGCCCAACAGGAGCCTACGAGCAGTACTTC.

The CDR3 nucleotides are TGTGCCAGCAGCCCGGGACAGACGAACACCGGGGAGCTGTTTTTT. The encoded protein is CASSPGQTNTGELFF. The chain combines TRBV4-2 with TRBJ2-2; 7 bases are a match to TRBD1. The CDR3 contains 15 residues. V trimming: 4 bases; J trimming: 0 bases; junction bases outside the gene matches: 2. CDR1 LGHNA and CDR2 YNFKEQ come from the germline V gene.